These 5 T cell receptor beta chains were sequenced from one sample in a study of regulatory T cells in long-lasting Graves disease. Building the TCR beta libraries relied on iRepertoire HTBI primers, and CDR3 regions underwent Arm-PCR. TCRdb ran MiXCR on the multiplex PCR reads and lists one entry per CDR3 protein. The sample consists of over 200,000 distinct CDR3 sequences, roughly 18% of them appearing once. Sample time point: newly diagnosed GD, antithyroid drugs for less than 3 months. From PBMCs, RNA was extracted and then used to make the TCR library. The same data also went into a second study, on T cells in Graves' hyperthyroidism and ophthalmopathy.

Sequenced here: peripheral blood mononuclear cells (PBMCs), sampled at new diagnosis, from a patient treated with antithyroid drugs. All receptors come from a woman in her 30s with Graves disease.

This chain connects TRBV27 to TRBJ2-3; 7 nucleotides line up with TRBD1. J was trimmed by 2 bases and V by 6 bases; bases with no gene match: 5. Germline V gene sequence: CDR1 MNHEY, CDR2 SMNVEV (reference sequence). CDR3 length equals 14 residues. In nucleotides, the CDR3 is TGTGCCAGCAGCCGGGACAGATTCACAGATACGCAGTATTTT. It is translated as CASSRDRFTDTQYF.

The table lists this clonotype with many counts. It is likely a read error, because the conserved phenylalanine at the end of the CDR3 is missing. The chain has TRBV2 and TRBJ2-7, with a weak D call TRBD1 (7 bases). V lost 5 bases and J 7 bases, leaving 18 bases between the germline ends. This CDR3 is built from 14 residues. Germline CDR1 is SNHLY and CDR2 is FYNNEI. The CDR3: CASSKGQVGGEQYS. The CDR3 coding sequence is TGTGCCAGCAGTAAAGGACAGGTTGGGGGGGAGCAGTACTCC.

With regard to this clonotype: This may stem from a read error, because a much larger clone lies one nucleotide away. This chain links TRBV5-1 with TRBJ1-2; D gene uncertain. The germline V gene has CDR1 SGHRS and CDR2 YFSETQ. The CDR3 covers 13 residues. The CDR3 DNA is TGCGCCAGCAGCTCGGACGGTCTCTATGGCTGCACCTTC. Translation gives CASSSDGLYGCTF.

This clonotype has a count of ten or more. The chain's CDR3 is CASSTPGPRGTQYF. DNA of the CDR3: TGTGCCAGTAGTACGCCTGGGCCGAGGGGAACCCAGTACTTC. The genes are TRBV19 and TRBJ2-5, with D possibly being TRBD1 or TRBD2 (5 bases each). The germline V and J ends were trimmed by 4 bases and 8 bases, with 17 bases remaining between them. Germline assignment: CDR1 LNHDA and CDR2 SQIVND (reference sequence). CDR3 length equals 14 residues.

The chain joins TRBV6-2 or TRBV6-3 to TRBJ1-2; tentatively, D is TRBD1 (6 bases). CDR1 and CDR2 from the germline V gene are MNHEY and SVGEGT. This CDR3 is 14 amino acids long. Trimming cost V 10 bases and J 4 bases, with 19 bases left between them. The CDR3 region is CATRDGWDTYGYTF. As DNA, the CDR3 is TGTGCCACGAGGGATGGTTGGGACACCTATGGCTACACCTTC.